These 26 T cell receptor beta chains came from one sample sequenced in a study of OX40 agonist ivuxolimab in advanced cancers. Libraries were constructed by the immunoSEQ multiplex PCR assay. TCRdb limited this immuneACCESS table to in-frame rearrangements with V and J called. A share of clones is missing; checked studies link under half to unresolved V genes, and the rest is unexplained. The sample table records about 75,000 clones; about 88% of these occur just once. Roughly 8% of the sample belongs to the ten largest clones. The material sequenced was CD4+ or CD8+ T cells sorted from blood, taken in a trial of the OX40 agonist ivuxolimab. These receptors were obtained from an adult with an advanced solid tumor such as melanoma, head and neck, liver or kidney cancer.

This rearrangement joins TRBV7-9 to TRBJ2-3; possibly TRBD2 for D (5 bases). V was cut by 5 bases and J by 5 bases, with 14 bases left in between. Germline loops: CDR1 SEHNR, CDR2 FQNEAQ (reference sequence). This CDR3 is built from 14 residues. CDR3: CASSPTGDIDTQYF. The CDR3, as DNA: TGTGCCAGCAGCCCGACCGGGGATATAGATACGCAGTATTTT.

This chain links TRBV27 with TRBJ1-2; D unresolved. The V end lost 7 bases, the J end lost 2 bases, and 11 bases lay between the germline ends. There are 13 residues in the CDR3. CDR1 MNHEY and CDR2 SMNVEV come from the germline V gene (reference sequence). CDR3 in DNA: TGTGCCAGCAAGAGGGTCGGAAACTATGGCTACACCTTC. This codes for CASKRVGNYGYTF.

The chain uses TRBV27 and TRBJ1-5, with 12 bases matching TRBD1. J lost 2 bases, V lost 3 bases, and 5 bases had no gene match. The V gene's germline CDR1 is MNHEY and CDR2 SMNVEV (reference sequence). The CDR3 runs 17 residues. Written as DNA, the CDR3 is TGTGCCAGCAGTTTGGGACAGGGGGCCGGGGGCAATCAGCCCCAGCATTTT. Amino acids: CASSLGQGAGGNQPQHF.

The CDR3 DNA reads TGTGCCAGCAGCTTCAGGGAGCGGGTAGCTAATGAAAAACTGTTTTTT. Protein: CASSFRERVANEKLFF. The chain couples TRBV5-5 to TRBJ1-4; D might be TRBD1 (5 bases). Trimming pared 2 bases from V and 3 bases from J, leaving 14 bases between. CDR1 SGHKS and CDR2 YYEKEE come from the germline V gene (reference sequence). The CDR3 has 16 residues.

The chain is built from TRBV15 and TRBJ1-2, with D unclear. Germline lookup yields CDR1 LNHNV and CDR2 YYDKDF (reference sequence). CDR3 length equals 14 residues. V dropped 1 base and J dropped 7 bases, with 13 bases sitting between them. Here the CDR3 DNA reads TGTGCCACCAGCAGAGTGGCTTCTTCGTCTGGCTACACCTTC. It specifies CATSRVASSSGYTF.

This clone came up once. The V call is TRBV5-1, the J call TRBJ2-2; D possibly corresponds to TRBD1 (5 bases). Trimming left V 3 bases short and J 1 base short, with 10 bases between. The CDR3 is 15 amino acids. Germline V gives CDR1 SGHRS, CDR2 YFSETQ. CDR3 sequence (DNA): TGCGCCAGCAGCTCGAGCACAGGGAACACCGGGGAGCTGTTTTTT. Translating it yields CASSSSTGNTGELFF.

The chain couples TRBV6-1 to TRBJ2-7; D is perhaps TRBD1 or TRBD2 (6 bases each). The V end was cut by 11 bases, the J end by 5 bases, with 16 bases between. This CDR3 contains 12 residues. Germline CDR1 MNHNS, CDR2 SASEGT. The CDR3 spells CAAVGGGNEQYF. The DNA of the CDR3 is TGTGCCGCCGTTGGGGGCGGGAACGAGCAGTACTTC.

There are a few counts of this clone. The chain uses TRBV30 and TRBJ1-2; no firm D call. V lost 1 base and J lost 8, with 17 bases in between. Germline loops: CDR1 GTSNPN, CDR2 SVGIG (reference sequence). The CDR3 totals 14 residues. The CDR3 is CAWSGGRPSFGYTF. CDR3 in DNA: TGTGCCTGGAGTGGCGGCAGGCCGAGCTTCGGCTACACCTTC.

This rearrangement joins TRBV5-1 to TRBJ2-3; D is uncertain. V lost 4 bases and J lost 2, with 11 bases in between. This CDR3 has 14 residues. CDR1 SGHRS and CDR2 YFSETQ come from the germline V gene. The CDR3 reads CASSPTGDTDTQYF. CDR3 in DNA: TGCGCCAGCAGCCCTACTGGGGACACAGATACGCAGTATTTT.

The table lists this clone with a count of one. The gene calls are TRBV5-4 and TRBJ2-3; possible D gene TRBD1, 5 bases. Looked up from germline, CDR1 is SGHNT and CDR2 is YYREEE (reference sequence). Trimming removed 0 bases from V and 4 bases from J, with 9 bases in between. The CDR3 spans 14 residues. In nucleotides, the CDR3 is TGTGCCAGCAGCTTGGACCACAGGCCAGATACGCAGTATTTT. Amino acids: CASSLDHRPDTQYF.

This clone was counted once. The J gene is TRBJ2-5, the V gene TRBV9; D tentatively fits TRBD1 or TRBD2 (5 bases each). CDR3 length: 17 residues. CDR1 and CDR2 (germline): SGDLS, YYNGEE. Trimming took off 0 bases at V and 5 bases at J, with 20 bases between the two ends. The CDR3 here is CASSVVGGRTRRETQYF. CDR3 nucleotide sequence: TGTGCCAGCAGCGTAGTTGGGGGTAGGACGCGTCGGGAGACCCAGTACTTC.

The chain recombines TRBV6-5 with TRBJ2-2; no clear D gene. CDR1 and CDR2 from the germline V gene are MNHEY and SVGAGI. V gave up 0 bases and J gave up 4 bases, with 9 bases separating them. The CDR3 spans 15 residues. The CDR3 bases are TGTGCCAGCAGTTACTCCCCCAGCTCCACCGGGGAGCTGTTTTTT. The encoded protein is CASSYSPSSTGELFF.

This sequence joins TRBV7-2 and TRBJ2-5, with 8 bases aligning to TRBD1. Germline CDR1 is SGHTA and CDR2 is FQGNSA. This CDR3 is 16 amino acids long. The V segment lost 2 bases and the J segment 1 base; nucleotides outside the gene matches: 6. The CDR3 nucleotides read TGTGCCAGCAGCTTATCCGGACAGGGCCCCCAAGAGACCCAGTACTTC. This codes for CASSLSGQGPQETQYF.

In its sample, this clone was seen many times. V and J are TRBV10-3 and TRBJ1-5; D unresolved. This CDR3 has 13 amino acids. The ends were cut back, 8 bases at V and 0 bases at J, with 8 bases in the middle. Germline CDR1 is ENHRY and CDR2 is SYGVKD. CDR3 DNA: TGTGCCATCGGCACCGATAGCAATCAGCCCCAGCATTTT. Translating it yields CAIGTDSNQPQHF.

The chain joins TRBV4-2 to TRBJ1-5; no clear D gene. V shed 0 bases and J shed 7 bases, with 16 bases lying between them. Germline values: CDR1 LGHNA, CDR2 YNFKEQ. The CDR3 has 16 residues. CDR3 bases: TGTGCCAGCAGCCAAGAAACCCAACGAGTCGGGCAGCCCCAGCATTTT. Translation: CASSQETQRVGQPQHF.

This chain links TRBV27 with TRBJ1-2; the D gene is possibly TRBD1 (5 bases). Deletions cut 3 bases from V and 7 bases from J, with 18 bases between. Germline lookup yields CDR1 MNHEY and CDR2 SMNVEV (reference sequence). The CDR3 length is 15 residues. The CDR3, as DNA: TGTGCCAGCAGTTTCGCAGGGCTACAATATGGTGGCTACACCTTC. Its translation is CASSFAGLQYGGYTF.

The rearrangement joins TRBV10-3 to TRBJ2-3; the D is unclear. Trimming stripped 3 bases from V and 2 bases from J, with 6 bases between. The CDR3 is made up of 13 amino acids. Germline CDR1 ENHRY, CDR2 SYGVKD. DNA for the CDR3: TGTGCCATCAGTGAAATTACCACAGATACGCAGTATTTT. This sequence encodes CAISEITTDTQYF.

The rearrangement uses TRBV7-8 and TRBJ2-5; D unclear. Looked up from germline, CDR1 is SGHVS and CDR2 is FQNEAQ. Trimming pared 3 bases from V and 0 bases from J, leaving 5 bases between. This CDR3 is 13 amino acids long. The CDR3 nucleotides read TGTGCCAGCAGCTTGGGGTACCAAGAGACCCAGTACTTC. Residues: CASSLGYQETQYF.

The rearrangement uses TRBV7-6 and TRBJ2-1; perhaps TRBD2 as D (7 bases). The CDR3 is 16 residues long. Between the trimmed V and J ends, which lost 5 bases and 5 bases, there was a span of 19 bases. Looked up from germline, CDR1 is SGHVS and CDR2 is FNYEAQ. CDR3 sequence reads: CASSRGARLNNNEQFF. CDR3 bases: TGTGCCAGCAGCCGGGGGGCCCGCCTTAATAACAATGAGCAGTTCTTC.

This sequence joins TRBV6-5 and TRBJ2-1; D unresolved. Trimming left V 4 bases short and J 6 bases short, with 10 bases between. Looked up from germline, CDR1 is MNHEY and CDR2 is SVGAGI. The CDR3 totals 13 residues. CDR3 bases: TGTGCCAGCAGTTCCAGGATCCTCAATGAGCAGTTCTTC. Encoded protein: CASSSRILNEQFF.

The chain joins TRBV7-2 to TRBJ2-1; the D gene is possibly TRBD2 (6 bases). Trimming pared 5 bases from V and 7 bases from J, leaving 12 bases between. The CDR3 consists of 13 residues. Germline V gene lookup returns CDR1 SGHTA and CDR2 FQGNSA. Here the CDR3 DNA reads TGTGCCAGCAGCCTGACTAGTAGAAATGAGCAGTTCTTC. This encodes CASSLTSRNEQFF.

The genes are TRBV5-4 and TRBJ2-1; D not certain. The CDR3 is 12 residues long. The V end was cut by 4 bases, the J end by 7 bases, with 9 bases between. Germline CDR1 reads SGHNT; CDR2 reads YYREEE (reference sequence). The CDR3 here is CASSPVGNEQFF. DNA of the CDR3: TGTGCCAGCAGCCCAGTGGGTAATGAGCAGTTCTTC. Drawing the rest from reference TRBV5-4 and TRBJ2-1, the complete variable domain is ETGVTQSPTHLIKTRGQQVTLRCSSQSGHNTVSWYQQALGQGPQFIFQYYREEENGRGNFPPRFSGLQFPNYSSELNVNALELDDSALYLCASSPVGNEQFFGPGTRLTVL.

The chain is built from TRBV5-1 and TRBJ1-3, with a weak D call TRBD1 (5 bases). The germline V and J ends were trimmed by 0 bases and 2 bases, with 9 bases remaining between them. Germline V gene sequence: CDR1 SGHRS, CDR2 YFSETQ. This CDR3 comprises 15 residues. In DNA form, the CDR3 reads TGCGCCAGCAGCTTGGCCGTGGGGCCTGGAAACACCATATATTTT. Protein sequence: CASSLAVGPGNTIYF.

V usage is TRBV29-1 and J usage is TRBJ2-7; 8 nucleotides align to TRBD1. Trimming took 7 bases from V and 3 from J; bases not matched to a gene: 5. The CDR3 consists of 12 residues. Germline-derived CDR1 and CDR2 are SQVTM and ANQGSEA. CDR3 region: CSANRGNYEQYF. CDR3 in DNA: TGCAGCGCTAACAGGGGGAACTACGAGCAGTACTTC.

The chain is built from TRBV30 and TRBJ2-1; maybe TRBD2 (5 bases). The CDR3 sequence is 15 residues long. Germline CDR1 is GTSNPN and CDR2 is SVGIG (reference sequence). The V end was cut by 7 bases, the J end by 2 bases, with 18 bases between. This chain's CDR3 is CALRGWRNTYNEQFF. CDR3 sequence (DNA): TGTGCCTTACGAGGCTGGAGGAACACCTACAATGAGCAGTTCTTC.

The chain couples TRBV2 to TRBJ2-2, with 11 bases aligning to TRBD1. CDR1 and CDR2 from the germline V gene are SNHLY and FYNNEI. The CDR3 length is 17 residues. V trimming: 6 bases; J trimming: 3 bases; junction bases outside the gene matches: 9. The CDR3 sequence: CASRGPRGQGDTGELFF. The DNA for the CDR3 is TGTGCCAGCAGGGGGCCTAGGGGACAGGGGGACACCGGGGAGCTGTTTTTT.